The rows below give T cell receptor beta chains drawn from one sample of a study of T-cell memory formation after mild COVID-19. TCRdb analysed the 5' RACE reads with MiXCR anew, one entry per CDR3 protein. The sample shows 55,000 to 75,000 distinct CDR3 sequences, about a quarter of them seen only once. Material for sequencing was PBMCs or a T cell subset sorted from them (not recorded which). These receptors came from a man aged 18 to 30 who had mild COVID-19 (a few samples of this study predate the infection). Cell type and time point are not known. The CDR3 runs from the conserved cysteine through the conserved F or W. D genes are given only for firm matches. The size of a clone is reported for some rows only, either as once, few or many, or as a class for expanded clones.

TRBJ2-2,.,.,TRBV5-1,TGCGCCAGCAGCCCAGCATGGAGGAACACCGGGGAGCTGTTTTTT,CASSPAWRNTGELFF
TRBJ2-3,.,.,TRBV4-2,TGTGCCAGCAGCCAAGTGGTGGGGCAGATTGCAGATACGCAGTATTTT,CASSQVVGQIADTQYF
TRBJ1-2,many,.,TRBV4-1,TGCGCCAGCAGCCAGAGCTCGTTGGACGGATTATATGGCTACACCTTC,CASSQSSLDGLYGYTF
TRBJ2-3,few,TRBD2,TRBV14,TGTGCCAGCAGCCCCGGGGGGGCTTGGACAGATACGCAGTATTTT,CASSPGGAWTDTQYF
TRBJ2-1,.,.,TRBV24-1,TGTGCCACCAGTGATTACGTCCGCGGTGAGCAGTTCTTC,CATSDYVRGEQFF
TRBJ2-7,few,.,TRBV4-1,TGCGCCAGCAGCTCGTGGAGCGTGAGCAGCTCCTACGAGCAGTACTTC,CASSSWSVSSSYEQYF
TRBJ1-5,few,.,TRBV4-3,TGCGCCAGCAGCCAAGAAAGGGGTGGCAATCAGCCCCAGCATTTT,CASSQERGGNQPQHF
TRBJ1-2,few,.,TRBV7-2,TGTGCCAGCAGCTTAGCCAGGAGGGTCCGGGTTGATGGCTACACCTTC,CASSLARRVRVDGYTF
TRBJ2-2,.,.,TRBV6-5,TGTGCCAGCAGTTACAGGGAGGACACCGGGGAGCTGTTTTTT,CASSYREDTGELFF
TRBJ2-3,.,.,TRBV11-2,TGTGCCAGCAGCTTACGGGGGCGCGACACAGATACGCAGTATTTT,CASSLRGRDTDTQYF
TRBJ2-2,few,.,TRBV4-1,TGCGCCAGCAGCCAAGAGTCGGGTAACACCGGGGAGCTGTTTTTT,CASSQESGNTGELFF
TRBJ2-2,.,.,TRBV6-5,TGTGCCAGCAGTTACAGCCCAGGACCTGGCGGGGAGCTGTTTTTT,CASSYSPGPGGELFF
TRBJ2-3,.,.,TRBV7-2,TGTGCCAGCAGGCCCCAGTCAGATACGCAGTATTTT,CASRPQSDTQYF
TRBJ2-5,.,.,TRBV4-1,TGCGCCAGCAGCCAAGTCGGCGGGGGCCGCCGGGAGACCCAGTACTTC,CASSQVGGGRRETQYF
TRBJ2-1,.,.,TRBV20-1,TGCAGTGCTAGAGGCAGGGGGGTAGGCAATGAGCAGTTCTTC,CSARGRGVGNEQFF
TRBJ2-3,.,TRBD2,TRBV3-1,TGTGCCAGCAGGTCCGGGACTAGCGGTACAGATACGCAGTATTTT,CASRSGTSGTDTQYF
TRBJ1-2,.,TRBD1,TRBV27,TGTGCCAGCAGTCCATGGACAGGGTATGGCTACACCTTC,CASSPWTGYGYTF
TRBJ2-7,.,TRBD1,TRBV12-3/TRBV12-4,TGTGCCAGCAGCGACAGGGGCGCGGGCTACGAGCAGTACTTC,CASSDRGAGYEQYF
TRBJ2-5,.,.,TRBV9,TGTGCCAGCAGCGGTTTTTGGGGGGCCAAAGAGACCCAGTACTTC,CASSGFWGAKETQYF
TRBJ2-1,few,TRBD1,TRBV4-2,TGTGCCAGCAGCGAGGACAGGAACTACAATGAGCAGTTCTTC,CASSEDRNYNEQFF
TRBJ2-7,few,TRBD2,TRBV6-2/TRBV6-3,TGTGCCAGCAGTTTAGCGGGTTTCTACGAGCAGTACTTC,CASSLAGFYEQYF
TRBJ2-3,.,TRBD2,TRBV11-2,TGTGCCAGCAGCTTAGCCCTTGGGGCTAGCGGGGGGCACGGCACAGATACGCAGTATTTT,CASSLALGASGGHGTDTQYF
TRBJ2-4,few,.,TRBV6-2/TRBV6-3,TGTGCCAGCAGCCCAATCCGGTGGAACATTCAGTACTTC,CASSPIRWNIQYF
TRBJ2-2,.,.,TRBV7-2,TGTGCCAGCAGCTTATACGGGGCGAACACCGGGGAGCTGTTTTTT,CASSLYGANTGELFF
TRBJ2-1,.,.,TRBV5-1,TGCGCCAGCAGCTCATACCGGGGGGCCAACAATGAGCAGTTCTTC,CASSSYRGANNEQFF
TRBJ2-2,.,.,TRBV4-1,TGCGCCAGCAGCCGACTAGGGCAGGGTCCGGCGGAGCTGTTTTTT,CASSRLGQGPAELFF
TRBJ1-2,few,TRBD1,TRBV5-1,TGCGCCAGCAGCGTCACCGGGACAGGGATCTGGGGCTACACCTTC,CASSVTGTGIWGYTF
TRBJ1-2,few,TRBD1,TRBV7-8,TGTGCCAGCAGCTTAGCCACAGGGGAAGTTGGCTATGGCTACACCTTC,CASSLATGEVGYGYTF
TRBJ1-4,.,TRBD1,TRBV3-1,TGTGCCAGCAGCCAGTTCGCGACAGGGGCTACGAGGGAAAAACTGTTTTTT,CASSQFATGATREKLFF
TRBJ2-4,.,.,TRBV7-2,TGTGCCAGCAGCTTAGCCTCGCAGGGCCGTAAAAACATTCAGTACTTC,CASSLASQGRKNIQYF
TRBJ2-5,many,.,TRBV7-8,TGTGCCAGCAGCTCAGCCTCCCTGAATGCCCAGTACTTC,CASSSASLNAQYF
TRBJ2-5,few,.,TRBV29-1,TGCAGCGTTGAAAAGGGGTTTGACGAAAAGACCCAGTACTTC,CSVEKGFDEKTQYF
TRBJ2-3,.,.,TRBV12-3/TRBV12-4,TGTGCCAGCAGTTCCCAGGGGGGAACGCAGTATTTT,CASSSQGGTQYF
TRBJ1-1,few,.,TRBV30,TGTGCCTGGAGTGTAGGCCAGAACTTGAACACTGAAGCTTTCTTT,CAWSVGQNLNTEAFF
TRBJ2-1,.,.,TRBV7-2,TGTGCCAGCAGCTTAGCGGCGGGGCCCTCCTACAATGAGCAGTTCTTC,CASSLAAGPSYNEQFF
TRBJ2-3,.,TRBD2,TRBV7-9,TGTGCCAGCAGCTCGGGACTAGCGGGGGTCACAGATACGCAGTATTTT,CASSSGLAGVTDTQYF
TRBJ1-5,.,TRBD1,TRBV15,TGTGCCACCAGTTCTCGGGACAGGGATCGCAATCAGCCCCAGCATTTT,CATSSRDRDRNQPQHF
TRBJ1-2,many,.,TRBV29-1,TGCAGCGCCTGGAGACAATTCGAGTACACCTTC,CSAWRQFEYTF
TRBJ2-1,.,.,TRBV4-3,TGCGCCAGCAGCCAAGAACCAGCCGGGGAGTACAATGAGCAGTTCTTC,CASSQEPAGEYNEQFF
TRBJ2-5,.,.,TRBV7-9,TGTGCCAGCAGCTTAGCGGTGGGGGGACGGGAGACCCAGTACTTC,CASSLAVGGRETQYF
TRBJ2-7,.,.,TRBV7-8,TGTGCCAGCAGCTCGCACAACGAGCAGTACTTC,CASSSHNEQYF
TRBJ2-5,.,.,TRBV7-9,TGTGCCAGCAGCTTAGGGGACCTGTGGCCGGAGACCCAGTACTTC,CASSLGDLWPETQYF
TRBJ2-3,few,.,TRBV15,TGTGCCACCAGCAGAGTACAAGATACGCAGTATTTT,CATSRVQDTQYF
TRBJ2-7,medium-sized,TRBD2,TRBV7-2,TGTGCCAGCAGCTACGAGGGCGGGGGAAATTACGAGCAGTACTTC,CASSYEGGGNYEQYF
TRBJ2-7,.,.,TRBV29-1,TGCAGCGTTGAAGTTTGGGGGCTCGGCGAGCAGTACTTC,CSVEVWGLGEQYF
TRBJ2-7,few,TRBD1,TRBV7-8,TGTGCCAGCAGCCCCTGGGACAGGGGTGGATACGAGCAGTACTTC,CASSPWDRGGYEQYF
TRBJ2-7,.,.,TRBV9,TGTGCCAGCAGCGATTCGGGGCAGTACTTC,CASSDSGQYF
TRBJ2-2,.,.,TRBV4-1,TGCGCCAGCAGCCAAGCACGAACCGGGGAGCTGTTTTTT,CASSQARTGELFF
TRBJ1-6,.,.,TRBV24-1,TGTGCCACATCGGAGGAAGAACTTTCACCCCTCCACTTT,CATSEEELSPLHF
TRBJ2-7,few,.,TRBV12-3/TRBV12-4,TGTGCCAGCAGTTTAAAAGGTGGGGGGCACACCTACGAGCAGTACTTC,CASSLKGGGHTYEQYF
TRBJ2-5,.,TRBD2,TRBV20-1,TGCAGTGCTAAGGGCGGGGGACCTTTGACCCAGTACTTC,CSAKGGGPLTQYF
TRBJ2-3,.,TRBD2,TRBV15,TGTGCCACCAGCACACTAGCGGGGGCCCGTGATACGCAGTATTTT,CATSTLAGARDTQYF
TRBJ2-1,few,.,TRBV6-5,TGTGCCAGCAGTTACTCCCGAGTCAATGAGCAGTTCTTC,CASSYSRVNEQFF
TRBJ2-7,few,.,TRBV6-2/TRBV6-3,TGTGCCAGCAGTTCTCCCCCCTACGAGCAGTACTTC,CASSSPPYEQYF
TRBJ2-7,few,.,TRBV6-5,TGTGCCAGCAGTTACCAGGGACCCTACGAGCAGTACTTC,CASSYQGPYEQYF
TRBJ1-1,.,.,TRBV7-6,TGTGCCAGCAGCTTAGTTTTGGCCACTGAAGCTTTCTTT,CASSLVLATEAFF
TRBJ2-1,many,.,TRBV6-2/TRBV6-3,TGTGCCAGCAGTTTATGGGGGGCTGAGCAGTTCTTC,CASSLWGAEQFF
TRBJ2-3,.,TRBD1,TRBV4-1,TGCGCCAGCAGGGGCTGGGACAGGGGTGAGAGGGGCACAGATACGCAGTATTTT,CASRGWDRGERGTDTQYF
TRBJ2-2,.,.,TRBV7-2,TGTGCCAGCAGCTTAGCATTTCCGGGGGCTGGCGGGGAGCTGTTTTTT,CASSLAFPGAGGELFF
TRBJ2-2,.,.,TRBV24-1,TGTGCCACCCGAGAGGAGAACACCGGGGAGCTGTTTTTT,CATREENTGELFF